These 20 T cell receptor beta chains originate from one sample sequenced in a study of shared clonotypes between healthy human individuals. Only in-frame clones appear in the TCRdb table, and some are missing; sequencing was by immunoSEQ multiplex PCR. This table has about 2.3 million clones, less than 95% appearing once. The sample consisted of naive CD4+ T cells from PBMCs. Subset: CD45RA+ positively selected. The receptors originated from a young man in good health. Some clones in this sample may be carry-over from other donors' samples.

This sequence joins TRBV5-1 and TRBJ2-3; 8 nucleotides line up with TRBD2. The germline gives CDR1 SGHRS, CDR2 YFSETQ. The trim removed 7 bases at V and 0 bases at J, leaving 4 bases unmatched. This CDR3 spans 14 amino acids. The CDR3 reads CASQLADSTDTQYF. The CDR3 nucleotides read TGCGCCAGCCAACTAGCGGATAGCACAGATACGCAGTATTTT.

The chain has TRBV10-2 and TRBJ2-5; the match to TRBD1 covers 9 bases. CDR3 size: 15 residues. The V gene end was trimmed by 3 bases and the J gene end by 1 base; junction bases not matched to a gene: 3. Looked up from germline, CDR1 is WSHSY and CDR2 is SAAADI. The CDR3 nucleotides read TGCGCCAGCAGTGATCCGGGACAGGGCCAAGAGACCCAGTACTTC. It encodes CASSDPGQGQETQYF.

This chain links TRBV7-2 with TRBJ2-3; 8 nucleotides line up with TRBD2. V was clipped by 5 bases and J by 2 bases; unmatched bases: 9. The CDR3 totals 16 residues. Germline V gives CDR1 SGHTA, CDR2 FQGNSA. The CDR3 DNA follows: TGTGCCAGCAGCCTACTTAGCGGGACCATCACAGATACGCAGTATTTT. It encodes CASSLLSGTITDTQYF.

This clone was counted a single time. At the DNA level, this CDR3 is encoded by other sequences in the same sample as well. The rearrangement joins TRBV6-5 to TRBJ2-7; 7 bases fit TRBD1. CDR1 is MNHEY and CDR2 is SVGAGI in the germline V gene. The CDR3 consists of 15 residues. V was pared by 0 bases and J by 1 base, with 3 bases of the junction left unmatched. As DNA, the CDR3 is TGTGCCAGCAGTTACTCGTTACAGGGGTCCTACGAGCAGTACTTC. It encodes CASSYSLQGSYEQYF.

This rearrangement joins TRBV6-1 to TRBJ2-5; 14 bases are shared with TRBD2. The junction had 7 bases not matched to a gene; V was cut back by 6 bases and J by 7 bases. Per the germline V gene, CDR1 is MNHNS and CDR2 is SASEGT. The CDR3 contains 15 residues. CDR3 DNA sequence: TGTGCCAGCAGACCCCCGGGACTAGCGGGAGCGACCCAGTACTTC. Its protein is CASRPPGLAGATQYF.

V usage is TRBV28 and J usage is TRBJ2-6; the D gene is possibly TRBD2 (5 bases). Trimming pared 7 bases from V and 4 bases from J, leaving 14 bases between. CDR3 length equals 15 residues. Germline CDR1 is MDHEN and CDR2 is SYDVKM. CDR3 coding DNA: TGTGCCAGCATGGGAGCCGGGCCGGGGGCCAACGTCCTGACTTTC. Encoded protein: CASMGAGPGANVLTF.

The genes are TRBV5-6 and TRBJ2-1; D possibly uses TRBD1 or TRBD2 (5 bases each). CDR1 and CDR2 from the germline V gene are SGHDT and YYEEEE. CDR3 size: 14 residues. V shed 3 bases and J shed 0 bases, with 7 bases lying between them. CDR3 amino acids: CASSWGSSYNEQFF. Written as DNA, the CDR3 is TGTGCCAGCAGCTGGGGGAGCTCCTACAATGAGCAGTTCTTC.

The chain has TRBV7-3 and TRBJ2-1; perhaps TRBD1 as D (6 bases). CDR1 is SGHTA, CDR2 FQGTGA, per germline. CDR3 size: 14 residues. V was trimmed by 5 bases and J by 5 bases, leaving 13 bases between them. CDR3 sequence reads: CASSLTGHDNEQFF. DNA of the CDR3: TGTGCCAGCAGCCTTACGGGACACGACAATGAGCAGTTCTTC.

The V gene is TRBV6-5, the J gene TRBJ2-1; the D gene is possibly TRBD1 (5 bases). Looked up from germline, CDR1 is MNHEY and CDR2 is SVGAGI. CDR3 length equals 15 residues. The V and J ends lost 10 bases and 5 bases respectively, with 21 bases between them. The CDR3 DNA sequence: TGTGCCACCAAATTGATAGGGGAAGGGGACAATGAGCAGTTCTTC. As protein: CATKLIGEGDNEQFF.

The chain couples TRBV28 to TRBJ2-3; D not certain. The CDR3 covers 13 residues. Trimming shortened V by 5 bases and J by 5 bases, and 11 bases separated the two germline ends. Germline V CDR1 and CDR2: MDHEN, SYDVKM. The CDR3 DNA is TGTGCCAGCAGTCCGGCGACTCAAGATACGCAGTATTTT. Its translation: CASSPATQDTQYF.

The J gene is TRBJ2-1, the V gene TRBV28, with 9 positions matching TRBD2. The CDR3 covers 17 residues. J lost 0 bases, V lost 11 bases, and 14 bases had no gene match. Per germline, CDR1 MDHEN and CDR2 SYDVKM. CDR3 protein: CAAGVAGATSSYNEQFF. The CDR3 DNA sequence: TGTGCCGCGGGAGTAGCGGGAGCCACGAGCTCCTACAATGAGCAGTTCTTC.

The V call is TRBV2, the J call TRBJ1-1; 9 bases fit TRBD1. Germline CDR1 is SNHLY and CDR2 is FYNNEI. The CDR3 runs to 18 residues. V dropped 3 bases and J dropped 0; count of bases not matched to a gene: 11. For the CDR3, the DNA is TGTGCCAGCAGTGATATGGGCGGGACAGGGCGGCTGAACACTGAAGCTTTCTTT. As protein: CASSDMGGTGRLNTEAFF.

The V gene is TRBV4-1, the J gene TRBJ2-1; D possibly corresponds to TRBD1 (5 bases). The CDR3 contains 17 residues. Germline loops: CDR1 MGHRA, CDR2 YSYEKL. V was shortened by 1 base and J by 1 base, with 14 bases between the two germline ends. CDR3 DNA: TGCGCCAGCAGCCAAGTCGCGCTAGGGGTGTCCTACAATGAGCAGTTCTTC. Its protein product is CASSQVALGVSYNEQFF.

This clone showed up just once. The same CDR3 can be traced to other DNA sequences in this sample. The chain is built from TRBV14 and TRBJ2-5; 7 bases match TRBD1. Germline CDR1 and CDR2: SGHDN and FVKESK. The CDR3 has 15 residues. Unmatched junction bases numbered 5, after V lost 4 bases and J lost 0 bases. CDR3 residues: CASSLQTGYQETQYF. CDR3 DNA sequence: TGTGCCAGCAGCCTACAGACAGGGTACCAAGAGACCCAGTACTTC.

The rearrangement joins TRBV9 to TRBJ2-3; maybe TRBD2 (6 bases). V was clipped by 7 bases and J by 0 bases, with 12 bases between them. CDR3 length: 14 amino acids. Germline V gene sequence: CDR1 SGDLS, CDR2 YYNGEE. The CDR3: CASDPGLSTDTQYF. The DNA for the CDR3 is TGTGCCAGCGACCCGGGACTGAGCACAGATACGCAGTATTTT.

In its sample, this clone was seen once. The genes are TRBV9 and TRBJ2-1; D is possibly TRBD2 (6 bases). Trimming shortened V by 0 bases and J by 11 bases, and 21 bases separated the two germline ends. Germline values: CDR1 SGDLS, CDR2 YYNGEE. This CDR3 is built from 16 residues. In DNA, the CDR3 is TGTGCCAGCAGCGTAGCCCCGGGAGTAGGCGCCACAAAGCAGTTCTTC. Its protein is CASSVAPGVGATKQFF.

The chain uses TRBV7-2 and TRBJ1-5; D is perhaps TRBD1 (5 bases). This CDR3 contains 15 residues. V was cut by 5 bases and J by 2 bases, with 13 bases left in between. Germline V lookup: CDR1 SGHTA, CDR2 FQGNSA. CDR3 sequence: CASSPDSGGNQPQHF. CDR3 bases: TGTGCCAGCAGCCCCGACAGTGGGGGCAATCAGCCCCAGCATTTT.

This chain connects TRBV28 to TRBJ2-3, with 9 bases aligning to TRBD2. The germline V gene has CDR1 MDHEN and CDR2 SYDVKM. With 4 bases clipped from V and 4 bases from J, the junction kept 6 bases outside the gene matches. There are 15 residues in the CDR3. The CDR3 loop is CASSSHSGSPDTQYF. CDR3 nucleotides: TGTGCCAGCAGTTCCCATAGCGGGAGCCCAGATACGCAGTATTTT.

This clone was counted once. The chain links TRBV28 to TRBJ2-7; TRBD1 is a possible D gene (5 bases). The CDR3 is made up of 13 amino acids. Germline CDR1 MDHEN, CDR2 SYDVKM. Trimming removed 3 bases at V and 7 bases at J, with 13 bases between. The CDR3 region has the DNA TGTGCCAGCAGTTTTCTAGGGGCCGGGGAGCAGTACTTC. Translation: CASSFLGAGEQYF. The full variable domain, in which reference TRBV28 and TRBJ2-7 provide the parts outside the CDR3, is DVKVTQSSRYLVKRTGEKVFLECVQDMDHENMFWYRQDPGLGLRLIYFSYDVKMKEKGDIPEGYSVSREKKERFSLILESASTNQTSMYLCASSFLGAGEQYFGPGTRLTVT.

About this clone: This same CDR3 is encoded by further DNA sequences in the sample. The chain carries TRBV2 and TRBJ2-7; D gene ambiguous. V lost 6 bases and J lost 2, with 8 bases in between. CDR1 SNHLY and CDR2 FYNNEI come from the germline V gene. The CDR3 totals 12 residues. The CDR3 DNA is TGTGCCAGCAGACCAAATACCTACGAGCAGTACTTC. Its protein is CASRPNTYEQYF.